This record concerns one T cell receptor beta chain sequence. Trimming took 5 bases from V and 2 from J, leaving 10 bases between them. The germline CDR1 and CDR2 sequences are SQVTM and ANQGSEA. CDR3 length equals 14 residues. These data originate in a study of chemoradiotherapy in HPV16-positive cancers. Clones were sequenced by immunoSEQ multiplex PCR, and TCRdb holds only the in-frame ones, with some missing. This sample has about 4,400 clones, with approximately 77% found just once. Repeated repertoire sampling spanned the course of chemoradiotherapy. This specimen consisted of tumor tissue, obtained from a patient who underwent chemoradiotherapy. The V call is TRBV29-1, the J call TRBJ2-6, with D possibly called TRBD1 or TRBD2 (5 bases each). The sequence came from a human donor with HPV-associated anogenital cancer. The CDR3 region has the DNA TGCAGCGTTCCCTTGGGGGCTGGGGCCAACGTCCTGACTTTC. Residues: CSVPLGAGANVLTF.